This TCR beta chain was documented in a study of glioma-infiltrating T cells. CDR1 is GTSNPN and CDR2 is SVGIG in the germline V gene (reference sequence). CDR3 length equals 14 residues. In its sample, this clonotype was seen once. The target antigen is unknown. Amplification of TCR alpha and beta CDR3 regions from RNA used iRepertoire nested multiplex PCR. Tissue mRNA or PBMC total RNA, roughly 90-400 ng, went into one-step reverse transcription and amplification. TCRdb used MiXCR to reprocess the multiplex PCR reads, holding one entry per CDR3 protein. The sample includes about 200,000 distinct CDR3 sequences, about 32% of them seen just once. General study findings and limits: Tissue-blood divergence was below expectation in non-neoplastic patients, above in gliomas. Only very few CDR3 sequences appeared in both tissue and blood.

The receptor was isolated from a human donor with low-grade glioma or glioblastoma, undergoing nonglioma brain surgery, or in good health (not recorded which). The material sequenced was glioma tissue, nonneoplastic brain tissue, or PBMCs (not recorded which). This chain links TRBV30 with TRBJ1-1; 7 bases agree with TRBD1. The CDR3 spells CAFGGDRVNTEAFF. The CDR3 DNA follows: TGTGCTTTTGGAGGTGACAGGGTGAACACTGAAGCTTTCTTT. Drawing the rest from reference TRBV30 and TRBJ1-1, the complete variable domain is SQTIHQWPATLVQPVGSPLSLECTVEGTSNPNLYWYRQAAGRGLQLLFYSVGIGQISSEVPQNLSASRPQDRQFILSSKKLLLSDSGFYLCAFGGDRVNTEAFFGQGTRLTVV.